The rows below give T cell receptor beta chains drawn from one sample of a study of cytotoxic CD8 clonotypes in ibrutinib-treated CLL. Assay used: immunoSEQ multiplex PCR; TCRdb lists only in-frame clones, some missing. The sample has about 40,000 clones; 65% to 70% are singletons. The material sequenced was PBMCs, taken at disease progression, from a patient treated with ibrutinib. The receptors derive from a human donor with chronic lymphocytic leukemia. Both conserved end residues are part of each CDR3. D genes are given only for firm matches. The size entry is marked missing in some rows and otherwise reads once, few, many or a size class.

NA	NA	TRBV7-2	TRBJ2-7	TGTGCCAGCAGCTTAGGTGCCCCCCTTAGCTCCTACGAGCAGTACTTC	CASSLGAPLSSYEQYF
TRBD1	NA	TRBV6-5	TRBJ2-5	TGTGCCAGCAGTTTAGGACAGGGTCTTAGGACCCAGTACTTC	CASSLGQGLRTQYF
NA	NA	TRBV19	TRBJ2-7	TGTGCCAGTAACCCCGGGAGTCCCTACGAGCAGTACTTC	CASNPGSPYEQYF
NA	NA	TRBV6-4	TRBJ1-1	TGTGCCAGCAGGCGGACAACAGGGAGGGAGGACACTGAAGCTTTCTTT	CASRRTTGREDTEAFF
NA	once	TRBV4-1	TRBJ2-6	TGCGCCAGTACTAGCCCGGGCAGCTCTGGGGCCAACGTCCTGACTTTC	CASTSPGSSGANVLTF
TRBD2	NA	TRBV29-1	TRBJ2-3	TGCAGCGTTGAGGTCCCACGGCTAGCGGTAAGGCCAGATACGCAGTATTTT	CSVEVPRLAVRPDTQYF
NA	NA	TRBV5-8	TRBJ2-1	TGTGCCAGCAGCGAAAGCACAGGGATTAGCTCCTACAATGAGCAGTTCTTC	CASSESTGISSYNEQFF
NA	NA	TRBV18	TRBJ2-3	TGTGCCAGCTCACCCTCCCGGAAAAGCACAGATACGCAGTATTTT	CASSPSRKSTDTQYF
NA	NA	TRBV5-4	TRBJ1-3	TGTGCCAGCAGCTCCACACTTGGCCGACAGAGCTCTGGAAACACCATATATTTT	CASSSTLGRQSSGNTIYF
TRBD1	NA	TRBV7-2	TRBJ2-1	TGTGCCAGCAGCGAACCGGGACAGGGTCACAATGAGCAGTTCTTC	CASSEPGQGHNEQFF
TRBD2	NA	TRBV6-1	TRBJ2-7	TGTGCCAGCATTCACGGACTAGCGGGAGTAGGCGAGCAGTACTTC	CASIHGLAGVGEQYF
NA	few	TRBV11-2	TRBJ2-6	TGTGCCAGCAGCCCAAACGGGGCCAACGTCCTGACTTTC	CASSPNGANVLTF